One sample yielded the 14 T cell receptor beta chains listed below, sequenced in a study of shared clonotypes between healthy human individuals. The method was immunoSEQ multiplex PCR; TCRdb's version includes in-frame clones alone and lacks a portion of them. The repertoire includes some 1,600,000 clones, around 98% of them detected once, and less than 0.55% sits in the top ten. The sample comprised naive CD4+ T cells sorted from blood. Regarding subset: CD45RA+ positively selected. Receptors were obtained from a man under 40 in good health.

The CDR3 reads CAPNGMRETQYF. Here the CDR3 DNA reads TGTGCCCCGAACGGGATGCGAGAGACCCAGTACTTC. This chain connects TRBV28 to TRBJ2-5, with D maybe TRBD2 (5 bases). CDR3 length equals 12 residues. The germline gives CDR1 MDHEN, CDR2 SYDVKM. V lost 11 bases, J lost 4 bases, and 14 bases lay in between.

The chain recombines TRBV9 with TRBJ2-1; tentatively, D is TRBD1 or TRBD2 (5 bases each). Trimming pared 1 base from V and 2 bases from J, leaving 10 bases between. In germline, CDR1 is SGDLS, CDR2 YYNGEE. The CDR3 is 15 amino acids. The CDR3 DNA sequence: TGTGCCAGCAGCGTAACCGGGGCGACCTACAATGAGCAGTTCTTC. As protein: CASSVTGATYNEQFF.

The chain employs TRBV5-4 and TRBJ2-3, with TRBD1 identical over 7 bases. CDR1 SGHNT and CDR2 YYREEE come from the germline V gene (reference sequence). V trimming: 7 bases; J trimming: 0 bases; junction bases outside the gene matches: 8. CDR3 size: 15 residues. The CDR3 nucleotides are TGTGCCAGCCTCCGAAGGGGACAGAGCACAGATACGCAGTATTTT. Translated: CASLRRGQSTDTQYF.

In its sample, this clone was seen once. The chain recombines TRBV2 with TRBJ2-7, with 7 bases identical to TRBD1. This CDR3 is 15 amino acids long. Trimming removed 4 bases from V and 3 bases from J; junction bases left unmatched: 9. Per germline, CDR1 SNHLY and CDR2 FYNNEI. The CDR3 here is CASSGKTGLLYEQYF. The CDR3 region has the DNA TGTGCCAGCAGTGGAAAGACAGGGCTCCTCTACGAGCAGTACTTC.

This chain joins TRBV18 and TRBJ2-7, with TRBD2 matching over 10 bases. Germline CDR1 is KGHSH and CDR2 is LQKENI. Trimming at V came to 3 bases and at J to 2 bases, leaving 4 bases not matched to a gene. The CDR3 has 15 amino acids. In DNA, the CDR3 is TGTGCCAGCTCACCTAAAGCGGGAGGGCCCTACGAGCAGTACTTC. Its protein is CASSPKAGGPYEQYF.

This clone has more than one count but fewer than ten. This chain links TRBV11-2 with TRBJ2-5; D remains unclear. Trimming removed 3 bases from V and 2 bases from J, with 10 bases in between. CDR3 length: 14 residues. The germline gives CDR1 SGHAT, CDR2 FQNNGV. The CDR3: CASSFRDPQETQYF. The CDR3 DNA sequence: TGTGCCAGCAGCTTCCGAGACCCGCAAGAGACCCAGTACTTC.

The rearrangement uses TRBV6-1 and TRBJ1-2; TRBD1 is a possible D gene (5 bases). The CDR3 extends over 11 amino acids. Trimming took off 9 bases at V and 5 bases at J, with 10 bases between the two ends. Germline CDR1 is MNHNS and CDR2 is SASEGT. This CDR3 reads CARSDTYGYTF. In DNA, the CDR3 is TGTGCCAGGTCGGACACGTATGGCTACACCTTC.

As regards this clone: Additional DNA sequences in this sample encode the identical CDR3. The chain carries TRBV11-2 and TRBJ2-7; 12 nucleotides agree with TRBD2. The length of the CDR3 is 15 residues. Germline V gene sequence: CDR1 SGHAT, CDR2 FQNNGV. After removal of 1 base from V and 4 bases from J, the junction contained 2 bases not matched to a gene. CDR3 sequence reads: CASSLGLAGVYEQYF. DNA for the CDR3: TGTGCCAGCAGCTTAGGACTAGCGGGAGTATACGAGCAGTACTTC.

This chain joins TRBV7-8 and TRBJ2-6; either TRBD1 or TRBD2 may supply D (5 bases each). In germline, CDR1 is SGHVS, CDR2 FQNEAQ. The CDR3 spans 15 residues. V was trimmed by 1 base and J by 1 base, leaving 5 bases between them. CDR3 sequence: CASSLGGSGANVLTF. The CDR3 DNA follows: TGTGCCAGCAGCTTAGGGGGGTCTGGGGCCAACGTCCTGACTTTC. Full variable domain (remainder filled in from reference TRBV7-8 and TRBJ2-6): GAGVSQSPRYKVAKRGQDVALRCDPISGHVSLFWYQQALGQGPEFLTYFQNEAQLDKSGLPSDRFFAERPEGSVSTLKIQRTQQEDSAVYLCASSLGGSGANVLTFGAGSRLTVL.

The chain couples TRBV2 to TRBJ2-1; 9 nucleotides align to TRBD1. The length of the CDR3 is 12 residues. V lost 4 bases to trimming and J lost 8 bases; unmatched junction nucleotides: 0. Germline-derived CDR1 and CDR2 are SNHLY and FYNNEI. The CDR3 nucleotides read TGTGCCAGCAGTGGACAGGGGGATGAGCAGTTCTTC. Its protein is CASSGQGDEQFF.

This clone has just one count. This chain connects TRBV4-1 to TRBJ2-3; D is uncertain. V was cut by 2 bases and J by 4 bases, with 7 bases left in between. The CDR3 runs 13 residues. Germline V lookup: CDR1 MGHRA, CDR2 YSYEKL. The DNA of the CDR3 is TGCGCCAGCAGCCAAAGGGAACCAGATACGCAGTATTTT. Translation gives CASSQREPDTQYF.

V gene TRBV10-1 combines with J gene TRBJ2-3; no firm D call. Germline-derived CDR1 and CDR2 are WNHNN and SYGVQD (reference sequence). V shed 4 bases and J shed 1 base, with 18 bases lying between them. The CDR3 extends over 17 amino acids. The CDR3, as DNA: TGCGCCAGCAGTGGACGGCTGCTGGGCAGAGGCACAGATACGCAGTATTTT. The encoded protein is CASSGRLLGRGTDTQYF.

This clone has just one count. The chain has TRBV14 and TRBJ2-7; a possible D gene is TRBD1 (6 bases). Germline CDR1 and CDR2: SGHDN and FVKESK. The ends were cut back, 2 bases at V and 3 bases at J, with 14 bases in the middle. The CDR3 spans 15 residues. Here the CDR3 DNA reads TGTGCCAGCAGCCAATTAGGTCAGGGGAACTACGAGCAGTACTTC. Translation gives CASSQLGQGNYEQYF. The entire variable domain, with the rest obtained from reference TRBV14 and TRBJ2-7, is as follows: EAGVTQFPSHSVIEKGQTVTLRCDPISGHDNLYWYRRVMGKEIKFLLHFVKESKQDESGMPNNRFLAERTGGTYSTLKVQPAELEDSGVYFCASSQLGQGNYEQYFGPGTRLTVT.

This rearrangement joins TRBV5-1 to TRBJ1-1, with TRBD1 matching 8 bases. Per the germline V gene, CDR1 is SGHRS and CDR2 is YFSETQ. Trimming took 3 bases from V and 4 from J; bases not matched to a gene: 5. This CDR3 contains 14 residues. CDR3 in DNA: TGCGCCAGCAGCTCTACAGGGGGGAGCACTGAAGCTTTCTTT. Translated: CASSSTGGSTEAFF.